What follows are 14 T cell receptor beta chains derived from one specimen sequenced in a study of T cells in Graves' hyperthyroidism and ophthalmopathy. Template material for amplifying TCR beta CDR3 regions consisted of RNA transcripts. TCR CDR3 regions were first amplified by RT-PCR with HTBI primers. TCRdb itself ran the multiplex PCR reads through MiXCR, one entry per CDR3 protein. The sample records some 440,000 distinct CDR3 sequences, approximately 14% being singletons. The sample consisted of blood. The receptors shown here come from a woman aged 18-29 years with Graves' hyperthyroidism.

This clonotype came up a few times. Relative to the germline gene, one junction end is altered; a read error may explain this. The chain couples TRBV29-1 to TRBJ1-2; tentatively, D is TRBD1 (5 bases). CDR1 and CDR2 from the germline V gene are SQVTM and ANQGSEA. The CDR3 length is 15 residues. Here the CDR3 DNA reads TGCAGCGTGCCGGGGGGACTTCCCCGGGACTATGGCCACACCTTC. It codes for CSVPGGLPRDYGHTF.

This clonotype was recorded at least ten times. This chain uses TRBV3-1 with TRBJ2-7, with TRBD2 identical over 13 bases. The V segment lost 4 bases and the J segment 6 bases; nucleotides outside the gene matches: 6. The germline gives CDR1 LGHDT, CDR2 YNNKEL (reference sequence). The CDR3 sequence is 15 residues long. The chain's CDR3 is CASSPGTSGNAEQYF. In nucleotides, the CDR3 is TGTGCCAGCAGCCCTGGGACTAGCGGGAACGCCGAGCAGTACTTC.

This clonotype has a count of ten or more. The chain combines TRBV10-3 with TRBJ1-5; no clear D. Trimming removed 6 bases from V and 4 bases from J, with 10 bases in between. The CDR3 totals 13 residues. Germline V gives CDR1 ENHRY, CDR2 SYGVKD. The CDR3 sequence is CAIRRTENQPQHF. The CDR3 DNA reads as TGTGCCATCAGAAGGACGGAGAATCAGCCCCAGCATTTT.

This clonotype was counted ten times or more. V and J are TRBV5-1 and TRBJ1-2; TRBD1 is a possible D gene (6 bases). Trimming removed 6 bases at V and 0 bases at J, with 12 bases between. The CDR3 length is 14 residues. CDR1 is SGHRS and CDR2 is YFSETQ in the germline V gene. Here the CDR3 reads CASTRTAPNYGYTF. The CDR3, as DNA: TGCGCCAGCACCCGGACAGCGCCTAACTATGGCTACACCTTC.

The rearrangement uses TRBV9 and TRBJ2-1; D is possibly TRBD1 (6 bases). CDR1 is SGDLS, CDR2 YYNGEE, per germline. CDR3 length: 15 amino acids. V was clipped by 6 bases and J by 4 bases, with 17 bases between them. The CDR3 DNA reads as TGTGCCAGCAATGGGCAGGGGACGCCTTACAATGAGCAGTTCTTC. Amino acids: CASNGQGTPYNEQFF.

There are a few counts of this clonotype. A much larger clone lies a single base off, so this may be a read error. V and J are TRBV12-5 and TRBJ1-5; 7 nucleotides align to TRBD1. The CDR3 is 18 residues long. Germline trimming cut 0 bases from V and 3 bases from J; bases unmatched to any gene: 11. Germline-derived CDR1 and CDR2 are LGHNT and FRNRAP. This CDR3 is CASGLVPTGTVLNQPQHF. CDR3 sequence (DNA): TGTGCTAGTGGTTTGGTCCCGACCGGGACAGTCCTCAATCAGCCCCAGCATTTT.

At least ten counts were recorded for this clonotype. This chain links TRBV20-1 with TRBJ1-5, with a tentative D call TRBD1 (5 bases). Germline V gene lookup returns CDR1 DFQATT and CDR2 SNEGSKA (reference sequence). The CDR3 extends over 14 amino acids. V shed 3 bases and J shed 0 bases, with 9 bases lying between them. CDR3 in DNA: TGCAGTGCTAGCCGAGACAGTAGCAATCAGCCCCAGCATTTT. Amino acids: CSASRDSSNQPQHF.

There are many counts of this clonotype. This chain connects TRBV24-1 to TRBJ2-1, with 8 nucleotides matching TRBD1. The CDR3 contains 16 residues. Germline CDR1 KGHDR, CDR2 SFDVKD. J gave up 9 bases and V 7 bases, and 16 bases lay outside the gene matches. CDR3 bases: TGTGCCACCAGGGGGCCCCGGGACAGGCGTGCTAGTGAGCAGTTCTTC. Protein sequence: CATRGPRDRRASEQFF.

This clonotype has more than one count but fewer than ten. The chain is built from TRBV7-8 and TRBJ1-5; a possible D gene is TRBD1 (5 bases). Germline V lookup: CDR1 SGHVS, CDR2 FQNEAQ. The CDR3 contains 17 residues. Trimming took 2 bases from V and 0 from J, leaving 14 bases between them. CDR3 loop: CASSLLGGRGSNQPQHF. As DNA, the CDR3 is TGTGCCAGCAGCTTATTGGGGGGTCGAGGTAGCAATCAGCCCCAGCATTTT.

In this sample, this clonotype turned up many times. The chain links TRBV5-5 to TRBJ1-2, with a possible D match to TRBD1 (5 bases). This CDR3 is built from 14 residues. Germline values: CDR1 SGHKS, CDR2 YYEKEE (reference sequence). The V end was cut by 4 bases, the J end by 1 base, with 11 bases between. The CDR3 region is CASSEGTFNYGYTF. The CDR3 region has the DNA TGTGCCAGCAGCGAAGGGACCTTTAACTATGGCTACACCTTC.

The chain recombines TRBV6-1 with TRBJ2-3; 8 bases are shared with TRBD1. The germline V gene encodes CDR1 MNHNS and CDR2 SASEGT. V lost 7 bases to trimming and J lost 4 bases; unmatched junction nucleotides: 4. The CDR3 has 13 residues. This chain's CDR3 is CASNRGYADTQYF. The CDR3 coding sequence is TGTGCCAGCAACAGGGGGTACGCAGATACGCAGTATTTT.

This clonotype came up many times. The chain joins TRBV6-5 to TRBJ2-1; 9 bases fit TRBD2. The CDR3 is 18 residues long. The V gene's germline CDR1 is MNHEY and CDR2 SVGAGI. Losses at the gene ends were 0 bases for V and 5 bases for J; bases not matched to a gene: 11. CDR3 amino acids: CASSYSRLAVSNHNEQFF. DNA of the CDR3: TGTGCCAGCAGTTACTCACGACTAGCGGTATCTAATCACAATGAGCAGTTCTTC.

This clonotype has ten or more counts. The chain couples TRBV2 to TRBJ2-1, with D hard to call. The CDR3 contains 10 residues. Germline V gives CDR1 SNHLY, CDR2 FYNNEI. Trimming removed 7 bases at V and 7 bases at J, with 5 bases between. The chain's CDR3 is CASTRNEQFF. The CDR3 coding sequence is TGTGCCAGCACCAGAAATGAGCAGTTCTTC.

This clonotype was counted a few times. The V and J genes are TRBV12-3 or TRBV12-4 and TRBJ2-1, with 9 bases lining up with TRBD2. The CDR3 has 14 residues. J lost 2 bases, V lost 8 bases, and 4 bases had no gene match. In DNA form, the CDR3 reads TGTGCCAGCCTATTAGCGGGAGCCTACAATGAGCAGTTCTTC. Translated: CASLLAGAYNEQFF.